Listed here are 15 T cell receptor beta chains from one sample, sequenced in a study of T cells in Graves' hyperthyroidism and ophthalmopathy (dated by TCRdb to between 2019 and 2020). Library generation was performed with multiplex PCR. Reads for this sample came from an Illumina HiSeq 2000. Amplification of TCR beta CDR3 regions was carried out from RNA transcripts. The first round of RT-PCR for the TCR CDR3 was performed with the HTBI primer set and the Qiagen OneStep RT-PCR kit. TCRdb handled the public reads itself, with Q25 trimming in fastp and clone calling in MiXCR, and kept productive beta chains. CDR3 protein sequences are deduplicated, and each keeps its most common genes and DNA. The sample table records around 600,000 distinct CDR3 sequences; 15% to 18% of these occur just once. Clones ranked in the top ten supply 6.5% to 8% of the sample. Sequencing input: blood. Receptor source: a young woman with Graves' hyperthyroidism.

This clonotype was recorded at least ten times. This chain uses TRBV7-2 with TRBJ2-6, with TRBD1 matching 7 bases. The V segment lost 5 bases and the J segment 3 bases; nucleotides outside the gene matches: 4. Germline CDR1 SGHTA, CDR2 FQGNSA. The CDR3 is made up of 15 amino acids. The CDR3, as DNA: TGTGCCAGCAGCCTACAGGGGAATGGGGCCAACGTCCTGACTTTC. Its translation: CASSLQGNGANVLTF.

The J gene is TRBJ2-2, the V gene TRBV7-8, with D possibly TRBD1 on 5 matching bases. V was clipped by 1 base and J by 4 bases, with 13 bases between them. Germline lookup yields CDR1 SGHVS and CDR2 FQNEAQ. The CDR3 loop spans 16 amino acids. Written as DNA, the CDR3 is TGTGCCAGCAGCTTAGGGTGGCAGGGCGGCACCGGGGAGCTGTTTTTT. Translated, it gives CASSLGWQGGTGELFF.

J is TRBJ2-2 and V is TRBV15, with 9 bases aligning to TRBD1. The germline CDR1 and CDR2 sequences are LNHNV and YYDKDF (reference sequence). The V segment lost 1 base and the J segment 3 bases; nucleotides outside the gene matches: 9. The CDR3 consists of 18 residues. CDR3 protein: CATSRAPPGQGDTGELFF. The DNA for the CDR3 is TGTGCCACCAGCAGAGCACCACCGGGACAGGGCGACACCGGGGAGCTGTTTTTT. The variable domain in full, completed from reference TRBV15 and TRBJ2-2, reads DAMVIQNPRYQVTQFGKPVTLSCSQTLNHNVMYWYQQKSSQAPKLLFHYYDKDFNNEADTPDNFQSRRPNTSFCFLDIRSPGLGDTAMYLCATSRAPPGQGDTGELFFGEGSRLTVL.

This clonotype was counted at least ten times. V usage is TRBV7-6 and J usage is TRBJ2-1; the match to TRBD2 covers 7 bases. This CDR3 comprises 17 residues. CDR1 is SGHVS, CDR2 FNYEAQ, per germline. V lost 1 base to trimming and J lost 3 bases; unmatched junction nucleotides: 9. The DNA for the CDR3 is TGTGCCAGCAGCTTAGTGTGGGGGGGAAGTGGCTACAATGAGCAGTTCTTC. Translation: CASSLVWGGSGYNEQFF.

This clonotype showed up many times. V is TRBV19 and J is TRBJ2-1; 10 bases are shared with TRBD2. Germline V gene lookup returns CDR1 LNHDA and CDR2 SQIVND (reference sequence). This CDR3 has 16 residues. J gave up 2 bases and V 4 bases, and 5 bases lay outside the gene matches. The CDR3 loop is CASSTHSGRTYNEQFF. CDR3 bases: TGTGCCAGTAGTACGCATAGCGGGAGGACCTACAATGAGCAGTTCTTC. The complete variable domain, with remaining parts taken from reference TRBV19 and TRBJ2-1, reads DGGITQSPKYLFRKEGQNVTLSCEQNLNHDAMYWYRQDPGQGLRLIYYSQIVNDFQKGDIAEGYSVSREKKESFPLTVTSAQKNPTAFYLCASSTHSGRTYNEQFFGPGTRLTVL.

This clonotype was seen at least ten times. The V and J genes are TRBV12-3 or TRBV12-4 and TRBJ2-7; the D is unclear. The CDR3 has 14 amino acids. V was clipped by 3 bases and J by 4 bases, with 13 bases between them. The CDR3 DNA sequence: TGTGCCAGCAGTTTCGGCCCACTGGGGTACGAGCAGTACTTC. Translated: CASSFGPLGYEQYF.

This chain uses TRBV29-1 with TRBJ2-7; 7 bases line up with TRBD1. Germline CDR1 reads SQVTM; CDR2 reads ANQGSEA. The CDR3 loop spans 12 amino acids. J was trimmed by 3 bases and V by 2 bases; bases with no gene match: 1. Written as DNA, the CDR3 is TGCAGCGTTGAATCAGGGGGCTACGAGCAGTACTTC. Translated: CSVESGGYEQYF.

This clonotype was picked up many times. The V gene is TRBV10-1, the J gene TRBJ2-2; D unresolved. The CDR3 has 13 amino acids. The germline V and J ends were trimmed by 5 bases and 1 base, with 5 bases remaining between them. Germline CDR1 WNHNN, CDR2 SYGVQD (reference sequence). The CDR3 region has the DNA TGCGCCAGCAGTCCGTGGAACACCGGGGAGCTGTTTTTT. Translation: CASSPWNTGELFF.

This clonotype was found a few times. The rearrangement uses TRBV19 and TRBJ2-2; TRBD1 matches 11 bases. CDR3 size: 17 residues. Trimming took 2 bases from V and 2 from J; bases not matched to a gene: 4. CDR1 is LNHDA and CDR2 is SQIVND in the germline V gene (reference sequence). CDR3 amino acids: CASSIYGQGANTGELFF. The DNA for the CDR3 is TGTGCCAGTAGTATATATGGACAGGGGGCAAACACCGGGGAGCTGTTTTTT.

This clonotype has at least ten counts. The CDR3 loop reads CASSYFFGGRTSYEQYF. CDR3 in DNA: TGTGCCAGCAGTTACTTCTTCGGCGGGAGGACCTCCTACGAGCAGTACTTC. The chain carries TRBV6-5 and TRBJ2-7, with 8 bases aligning to TRBD2. Germline CDR1 is MNHEY and CDR2 is SVGAGI. Unmatched junction bases numbered 8, after V lost 1 base and J lost 0 bases. CDR3 length equals 17 residues.

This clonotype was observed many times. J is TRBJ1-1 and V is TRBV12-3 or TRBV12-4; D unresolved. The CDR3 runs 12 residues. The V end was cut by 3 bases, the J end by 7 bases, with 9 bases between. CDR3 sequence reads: CASSLGDGEAFF. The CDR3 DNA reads TGTGCCAGCAGTTTGGGTGACGGTGAAGCTTTCTTT.

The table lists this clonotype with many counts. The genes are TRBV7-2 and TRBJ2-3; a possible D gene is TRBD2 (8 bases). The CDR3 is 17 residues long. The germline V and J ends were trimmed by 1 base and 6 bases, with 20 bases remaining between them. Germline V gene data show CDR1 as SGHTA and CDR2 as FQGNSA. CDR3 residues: CASSLGQGAGVRDTQYF. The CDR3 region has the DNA TGTGCCAGCAGCTTAGGACAGGGAGCGGGAGTTAGGGATACGCAGTATTTT.

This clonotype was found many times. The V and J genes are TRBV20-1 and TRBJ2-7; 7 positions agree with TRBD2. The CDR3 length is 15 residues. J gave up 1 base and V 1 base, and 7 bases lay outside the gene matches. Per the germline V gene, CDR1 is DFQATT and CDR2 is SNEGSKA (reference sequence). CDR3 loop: CSARVLSGASYEQYF. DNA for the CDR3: TGCAGTGCTAGAGTTTTAAGCGGGGCTTCCTACGAGCAGTACTTC.

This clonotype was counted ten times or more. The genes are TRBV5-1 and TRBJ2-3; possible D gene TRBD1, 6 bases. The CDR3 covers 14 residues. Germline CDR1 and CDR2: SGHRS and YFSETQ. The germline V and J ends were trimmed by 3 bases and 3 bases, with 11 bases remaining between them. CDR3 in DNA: TGCGCCAGCAGCTACGGACAGATTACAGATACGCAGTATTTT. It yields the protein CASSYGQITDTQYF.

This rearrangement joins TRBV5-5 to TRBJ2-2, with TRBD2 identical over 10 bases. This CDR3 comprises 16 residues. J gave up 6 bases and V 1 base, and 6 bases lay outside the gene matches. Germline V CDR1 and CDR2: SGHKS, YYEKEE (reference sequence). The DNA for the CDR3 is TGTGCCAGCAGCTTGCGTGAGCGGGAGGGCCCCGGGGAGCTGTTTTTT. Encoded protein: CASSLREREGPGELFF.